The 27 T cell receptor beta chains given below trace back to one sample, sequenced in a study of blood T cells in healthy people across ages. Through a sample-barcoded 5' primer and a J-beta primer mix, a second PCR was run for roughly 7 to 11 cycles. TCRdb reprocessed the 5' RACE reads with MiXCR, giving one entry per CDR3 protein. Of approximately 760,000 distinct CDR3 sequences in the sample, just under 25% were seen once. This sample was also put to use in a study of T cells of mothers and their children.

Sequenced: blood. Receptor source: a boy aged 10-17 years in good health.

The chain joins TRBV29-1 to TRBJ2-1; 12 bases line up with TRBD2. The CDR3 has 15 residues. V dropped 6 bases and J dropped 4; count of bases not matched to a gene: 7. The V gene's germline CDR1 is SQVTM and CDR2 ANQGSEA. CDR3 sequence (DNA): TGCAGCGTGCAGGGACTAGCGGGCGAATACAATGAGCAGTTCTTC. Its translation is CSVQGLAGEYNEQFF.

This clonotype appeared a few times. The chain couples TRBV5-6 to TRBJ2-1; D uncertain. V lost 0 bases to trimming and J lost 0 bases, with 10 bases between them. This CDR3 is 16 amino acids long. Germline CDR1 is SGHDT and CDR2 is YYEEEE. CDR3 DNA sequence: TGTGCCAGCAGCTTGGCGGCAGGAGACTCCTACAATGAGCAGTTCTTC. Protein product: CASSLAAGDSYNEQFF.

In its sample, this clonotype was seen a few times. The V call is TRBV7-3, the J call TRBJ2-1, with 12 bases aligning to TRBD2. J lost 8 bases, V lost 4 bases, and 6 bases had no gene match. Germline-derived CDR1 and CDR2 are SGHTA and FQGTGA. The CDR3 is made up of 15 amino acids. The CDR3 DNA follows: TGTGCCAGCAGCTCTAGCGGGGGGGCCATAGATGAGCAGTTCTTC. This translates into CASSSSGGAIDEQFF.

The genes are TRBV7-8 and TRBJ2-5, with 9 bases matching TRBD2. With 2 bases clipped from V and 4 bases from J, the junction kept 11 bases outside the gene matches. Germline assignment: CDR1 SGHVS and CDR2 FQNEAQ. The CDR3 extends over 17 amino acids. CDR3 sequence reads: CASSLYEAGGPGETQYF. The CDR3 DNA reads as TGTGCCAGCAGCTTATACGAGGCGGGAGGGCCTGGAGAGACCCAGTACTTC.

The chain links TRBV12-3 or TRBV12-4 to TRBJ2-5; possible D gene TRBD2, 5 bases. The CDR3 sequence is 12 residues long. V lost 4 bases and J lost 7, with 10 bases in between. CDR3 region: CASSSDSVTQYF. For the CDR3, the DNA is TGTGCCAGCAGTTCGGACTCCGTGACCCAGTACTTC.

This clonotype appeared a few times. This chain uses TRBV20-1 with TRBJ1-1, with D hard to call. The V gene lost 0 bases and the J gene lost 1 base, with 12 bases spanning the gap. The CDR3 runs to 15 residues. Germline CDR1 and CDR2: DFQATT and SNEGSKA (reference sequence). The CDR3: CSARDLRGGNTEAFF. CDR3 DNA: TGCAGTGCTAGAGATTTACGGGGAGGGAACACTGAAGCTTTCTTT.

This rearrangement joins TRBV29-1 to TRBJ1-4; D is possibly TRBD1 (5 bases). CDR1 is SQVTM, CDR2 ANQGSEA, per germline. There are 14 residues in the CDR3. V was cut by 3 bases and J by 7 bases, with 15 bases left in between. CDR3 sequence (DNA): TGCAGCGTTGATACAGGCGCTTCCCGTGAAAAACTGTTTTTT. Its protein product is CSVDTGASREKLFF.

This clonotype was found a few times. The V and J genes are TRBV4-2 and TRBJ2-7, with 12 bases fitting TRBD2. The CDR3 loop spans 18 amino acids. In germline, CDR1 is LGHNA, CDR2 YNFKEQ. V was pared by 0 bases and J by 5 bases, with 11 bases of the junction left unmatched. CDR3 amino acids: CASSQDSPSGRAWDEQYF. CDR3 DNA: TGTGCCAGCAGCCAAGATAGTCCTAGCGGGAGGGCCTGGGACGAGCAGTACTTC.

This chain links TRBV20-1 with TRBJ1-4; 9 bases map to TRBD1. With 3 bases clipped from V and 7 bases from J, the junction kept 9 bases outside the gene matches. CDR1 is DFQATT, CDR2 SNEGSKA, per germline (reference sequence). The CDR3 spans 15 residues. CDR3 in amino acids: CSAREGQGAFEKLFF. CDR3 nucleotide sequence: TGCAGTGCTAGGGAGGGACAGGGCGCTTTTGAAAAACTGTTTTTT.

The chain joins TRBV28 to TRBJ2-1, with 10 bases fitting TRBD2. The CDR3 has 16 amino acids. V shed 5 bases, J shed 4 bases, and the junction held 8 bases outside the gene matches. The germline gives CDR1 MDHEN, CDR2 SYDVKM. The CDR3, as DNA: TGTGCCAGCAGTGACCCCGGACTAGCGGAGTACAATGAGCAGTTCTTC. This sequence encodes CASSDPGLAEYNEQFF.

The rearrangement links TRBV12-3 or TRBV12-4 to TRBJ2-3; TRBD1 might be the D (5 bases). The CDR3 covers 13 residues. The ends were cut back, 3 bases at V and 5 bases at J, with 9 bases in the middle. The CDR3 loop is CASSFQGLDTQYF. The CDR3, as DNA: TGTGCCAGCAGTTTTCAGGGTTTAGATACGCAGTATTTT.

This clonotype was counted between two and nine times. DNA of the CDR3: TGCAGCGTTGAAGATGACAGATCCTCGGGGCAGTACTTC. Translating it yields CSVEDDRSSGQYF. This sequence joins TRBV29-1 and TRBJ2-7; the D gene is possibly TRBD1 (5 bases). V lost 0 bases and J 9 bases, leaving 15 bases between the germline ends. Germline values: CDR1 SQVTM, CDR2 ANQGSEA. The CDR3 extends over 13 amino acids.

The chain recombines TRBV7-3 with TRBJ1-2; possibly TRBD1 for D (6 bases). Germline V gene lookup returns CDR1 SGHTA and CDR2 FQGTGA. The CDR3 runs to 19 residues. The V gene lost 2 bases and the J gene lost 0 bases, with 22 bases spanning the gap. The CDR3 loop reads CASSLDFGGSPQANYGYTF. The CDR3 DNA reads TGTGCCAGCAGCTTAGATTTTGGGGGCTCCCCCCAAGCTAACTATGGCTACACCTTC.

The chain's CDR3 is CSVEGSADTQYF. The CDR3 DNA sequence: TGCAGCGTTGAAGGTTCAGCAGATACGCAGTATTTT. This sequence joins TRBV29-1 and TRBJ2-3; D not certain. Per the germline V gene, CDR1 is SQVTM and CDR2 is ANQGSEA. Trimming took off 1 base at V and 4 bases at J, with 6 bases between the two ends. CDR3 length: 12 amino acids.

This clonotype was seen a few times. The chain couples TRBV14 to TRBJ1-1, with D unresolved. CDR1 and CDR2 (germline): SGHDN, FVKESK. CDR3 size: 13 residues. V was cut by 6 bases and J by 1 base, with 9 bases left in between. Here the CDR3 DNA reads TGTGCCAGCAGTCTTCCCACGAACACTGAAGCTTTCTTT. It codes for CASSLPTNTEAFF.

This clonotype was picked up a small number of times. V gene TRBV6-6 combines with J gene TRBJ2-5, with TRBD2 identical over 14 bases. The trim removed 5 bases at V and 5 bases at J, leaving 4 bases unmatched. The CDR3 has 15 residues. Germline V gives CDR1 MNHNY, CDR2 SVGAGI (reference sequence). The CDR3 DNA is TGTGCCAGCAGTCGACTAGCGGGAGGGAGGGAGACCCAGTACTTC. Translated, it gives CASSRLAGGRETQYF.

This clonotype was picked up a small number of times. The CDR3 nucleotides read TGCAGTGCTAGAGATCCCGTAAAGCCCCAAGAGACCCAGTACTTC. Amino acids: CSARDPVKPQETQYF. J is TRBJ2-5 and V is TRBV20-1, with D unresolved. Trimming removed 0 bases from V and 1 base from J, with 12 bases in between. CDR1 and CDR2 from the germline V gene are DFQATT and SNEGSKA (reference sequence). The CDR3 runs to 15 residues.

The J gene is TRBJ2-5, the V gene TRBV12-3 or TRBV12-4; 10 bases line up with TRBD1. Unmatched junction bases numbered 15, after V lost 4 bases and J lost 4 bases. The CDR3 spans 18 residues. For the CDR3, the DNA is TGTGCCAGCAGTTCACCGGGACAGGGGACTCTGCAGCGAGAGACCCAGTACTTC. Protein: CASSSPGQGTLQRETQYF.

This clonotype has a handful of counts. The chain uses TRBV7-2 and TRBJ2-7; TRBD1 aligns across 11 bases. From germline, CDR1 is SGHTA and CDR2 FQGNSA. Trimming at V came to 3 bases and at J to 3 bases, leaving 4 bases not matched to a gene. The CDR3 runs 15 residues. The CDR3 region has the DNA TGTGCCAGCAGCTTCCCCGGGACAGGGGGCTACGAGCAGTACTTC. It codes for CASSFPGTGGYEQYF.

The chain has TRBV10-3 and TRBJ2-5; D gene uncertain. V was pared by 4 bases and J by 4 bases, with 10 bases between. The CDR3 contains 13 residues. Germline V gene sequence: CDR1 ENHRY, CDR2 SYGVKD. The CDR3 protein is CAISGTRIETQYF. CDR3 nucleotide sequence: TGTGCCATCAGTGGGACCAGAATAGAGACCCAGTACTTC.

The table lists this clonotype with a few counts. The chain has TRBV15 and TRBJ2-7, with TRBD1 matching 7 bases. The V gene's germline CDR1 is LNHNV and CDR2 YYDKDF (reference sequence). This CDR3 region has 17 residues. V gave up 5 bases and J gave up 0 bases; unmatched junction bases: 13. In DNA form, the CDR3 reads TGTGCCACCAGCCCCGTCCGACAGGGACCAAACTCCTACGAGCAGTACTTC. Protein product: CATSPVRQGPNSYEQYF.

The J gene is TRBJ1-2, the V gene TRBV7-9; D not certain. Trimming cost V 4 bases and J 8 bases, with 11 bases left between them. CDR3 length: 12 residues. Germline assignment: CDR1 SEHNR and CDR2 FQNEAQ (reference sequence). The CDR3 nucleotides are TGTGCCAGCAGCTCCCCGCAGATCGGCTACACCTTC. This sequence encodes CASSSPQIGYTF.

A few counts support this clonotype. This chain uses TRBV6-2 or TRBV6-3 with TRBJ2-5; no clear D gene. The DNA end favors TRBJ2-7, so the J call may be wrong. CDR1 MNHEY and CDR2 SVGEGT come from the germline V gene. The CDR3 contains 14 residues. This chain's CDR3 is CASSLHAGSYEQYF. The CDR3 DNA sequence: TGTGCCAGCAGTTTGCACGCTGGCTCCTACGAGCAGTACTTC.

This clonotype has a handful of counts. The rearrangement joins TRBV3-1 to TRBJ2-3; 15 nucleotides agree with TRBD2. CDR1 LGHDT and CDR2 YNNKEL come from the germline V gene (reference sequence). The CDR3 is made up of 19 amino acids. Trimming took 0 bases from V and 0 from J; bases not matched to a gene: 4. This CDR3 reads CASSQEGLAGGSSTDTQYF. The CDR3 DNA is TGTGCCAGCAGCCAAGAGGGACTAGCGGGAGGTAGTAGCACAGATACGCAGTATTTT.

This clonotype was seen only a few times. The CDR3 is CATRCYSSGNTIYF. The CDR3 region has the DNA TGTGCCACCCGGTGTTACAGCTCTGGAAACACCATATATTTT. The J gene is TRBJ1-3, the V gene TRBV7-3; D gene ambiguous. The germline V gene has CDR1 SGHTA and CDR2 FQGTGA. The CDR3 loop spans 14 amino acids. Trimming stripped 10 bases from V and 0 bases from J, with 13 bases between.

This chain joins TRBV20-1 and TRBJ2-3; TRBD1 matches 9 bases. In germline, CDR1 is DFQATT, CDR2 SNEGSKA (reference sequence). V lost 1 base and J lost 6; bases outside the gene matches: 5. This CDR3 has 14 amino acids. This CDR3 is CSARGGTGMDTQYF. The DNA for the CDR3 is TGCAGTGCTAGAGGGGGGACAGGGATGGATACGCAGTATTTT.

V usage is TRBV29-1 and J usage is TRBJ1-1; perhaps TRBD1 as D (6 bases). Germline lookup yields CDR1 SQVTM and CDR2 ANQGSEA. The CDR3 runs 13 residues. Trimming shortened V by 5 bases and J by 0 bases, and 10 bases separated the two germline ends. The CDR3: CSVIGQLNTEAFF. The CDR3 DNA reads as TGCAGCGTTATAGGACAGCTGAACACTGAAGCTTTCTTT.